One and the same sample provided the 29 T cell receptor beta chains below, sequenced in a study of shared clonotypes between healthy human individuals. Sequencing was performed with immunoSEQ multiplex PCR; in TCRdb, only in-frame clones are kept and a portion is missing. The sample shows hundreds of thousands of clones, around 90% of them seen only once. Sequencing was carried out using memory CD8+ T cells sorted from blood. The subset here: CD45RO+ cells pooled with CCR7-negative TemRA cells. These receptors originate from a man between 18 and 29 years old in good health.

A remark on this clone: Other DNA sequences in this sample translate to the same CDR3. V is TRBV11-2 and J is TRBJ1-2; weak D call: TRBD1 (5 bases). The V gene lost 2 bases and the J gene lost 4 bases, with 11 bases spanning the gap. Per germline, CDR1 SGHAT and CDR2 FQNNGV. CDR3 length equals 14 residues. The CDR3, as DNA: TGTGCCAGCAGCTTACTCGGGACCGGCTATGGCTACACCTTC. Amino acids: CASSLLGTGYGYTF.

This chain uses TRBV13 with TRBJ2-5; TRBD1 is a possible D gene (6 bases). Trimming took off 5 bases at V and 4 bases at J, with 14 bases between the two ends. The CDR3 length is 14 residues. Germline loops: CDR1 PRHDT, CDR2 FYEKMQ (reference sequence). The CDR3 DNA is TGTGCCAGCAGCCTTAGAGAACAGGGAGAGACCCAGTACTTC. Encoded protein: CASSLREQGETQYF.

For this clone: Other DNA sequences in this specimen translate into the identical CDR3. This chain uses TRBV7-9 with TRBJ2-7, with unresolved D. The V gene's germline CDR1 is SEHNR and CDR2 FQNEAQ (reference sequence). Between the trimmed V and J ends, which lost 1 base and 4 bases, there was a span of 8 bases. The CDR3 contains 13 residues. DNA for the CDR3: TGTGCCAGCAGCTTAGGGGTAGTTTACGAGCAGTACTTC. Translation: CASSLGVVYEQYF.

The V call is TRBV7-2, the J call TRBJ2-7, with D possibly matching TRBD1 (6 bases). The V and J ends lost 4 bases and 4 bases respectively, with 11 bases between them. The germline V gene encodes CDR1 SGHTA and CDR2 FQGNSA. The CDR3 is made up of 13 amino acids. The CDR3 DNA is TGTGCCAGCAGCTCCGGACAGATTTACGAGCAGTACTTC. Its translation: CASSSGQIYEQYF.

In DNA form, the CDR3 reads TGTGCCTCTTCCGATCAGGGAGATGGACAGCCCCAGCATTTT. Translating gives CASSDQGDGQPQHF. The V call is TRBV30, the J call TRBJ1-5; a possible D gene is TRBD1 (5 bases). Germline values: CDR1 GTSNPN, CDR2 SVGIG (reference sequence). The length of the CDR3 is 14 residues. The V end was cut by 7 bases, the J end by 7 bases, with 20 bases between.

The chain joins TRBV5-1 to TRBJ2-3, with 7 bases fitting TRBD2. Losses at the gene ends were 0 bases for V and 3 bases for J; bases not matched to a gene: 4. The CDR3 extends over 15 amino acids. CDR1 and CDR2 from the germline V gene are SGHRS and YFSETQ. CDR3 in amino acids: CASSLAARETDTQYF. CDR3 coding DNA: TGCGCCAGCAGCTTGGCCGCGCGGGAGACAGATACGCAGTATTTT.

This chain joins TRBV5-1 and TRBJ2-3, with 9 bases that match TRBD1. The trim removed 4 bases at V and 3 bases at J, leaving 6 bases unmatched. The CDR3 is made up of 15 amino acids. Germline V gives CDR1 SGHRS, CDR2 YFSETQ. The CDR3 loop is CASSLQGAGTDTQYF. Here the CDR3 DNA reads TGCGCCAGCAGCCTACAGGGGGCTGGAACAGATACGCAGTATTTT.

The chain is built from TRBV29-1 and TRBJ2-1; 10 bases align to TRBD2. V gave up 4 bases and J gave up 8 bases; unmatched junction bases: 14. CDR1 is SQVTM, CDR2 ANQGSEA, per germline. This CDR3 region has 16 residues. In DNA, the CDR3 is TGCAGCGTTGTAGCGGGGGGCGAGGGCGGTGGGCATGAGCAGTTCTTC. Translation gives CSVVAGGEGGGHEQFF.

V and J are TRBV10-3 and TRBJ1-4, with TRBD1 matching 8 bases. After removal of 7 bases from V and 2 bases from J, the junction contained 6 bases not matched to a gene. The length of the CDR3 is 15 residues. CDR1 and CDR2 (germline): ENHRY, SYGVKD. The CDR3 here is CAIKADRGTNEKLFF. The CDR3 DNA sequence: TGTGCCATCAAGGCCGACAGGGGCACTAATGAAAAACTGTTTTTT.

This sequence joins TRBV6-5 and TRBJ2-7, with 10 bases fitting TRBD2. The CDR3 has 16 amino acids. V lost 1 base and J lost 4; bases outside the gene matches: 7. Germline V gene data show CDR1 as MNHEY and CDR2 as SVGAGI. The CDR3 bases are TGTGCCAGCAGTTACTTTAAGGGACTAGCGATTTACGAGCAGTACTTC. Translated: CASSYFKGLAIYEQYF.

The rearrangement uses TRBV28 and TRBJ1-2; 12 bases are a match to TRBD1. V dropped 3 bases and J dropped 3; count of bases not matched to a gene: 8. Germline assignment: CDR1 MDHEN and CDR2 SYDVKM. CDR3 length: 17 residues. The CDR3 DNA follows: TGTGCCAGCAGTTTGCTGGGGACAGGGGGCCTCCACTATGGCTACACCTTC. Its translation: CASSLLGTGGLHYGYTF.

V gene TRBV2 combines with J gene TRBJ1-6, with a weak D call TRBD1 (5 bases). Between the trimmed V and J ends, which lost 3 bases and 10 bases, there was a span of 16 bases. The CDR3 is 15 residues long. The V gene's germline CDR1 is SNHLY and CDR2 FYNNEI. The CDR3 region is CASSDQGLWDSPLHF. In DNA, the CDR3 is TGTGCCAGCAGTGATCAGGGTTTGTGGGACTCACCCCTCCACTTT.

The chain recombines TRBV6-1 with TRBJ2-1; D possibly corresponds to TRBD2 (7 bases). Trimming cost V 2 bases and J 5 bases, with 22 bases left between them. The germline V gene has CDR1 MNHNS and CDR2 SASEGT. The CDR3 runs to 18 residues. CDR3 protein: CASSELGAGEGLDNEQFF. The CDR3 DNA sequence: TGTGCCAGCAGTGAATTAGGGGCAGGGGAGGGGCTGGACAATGAGCAGTTCTTC.

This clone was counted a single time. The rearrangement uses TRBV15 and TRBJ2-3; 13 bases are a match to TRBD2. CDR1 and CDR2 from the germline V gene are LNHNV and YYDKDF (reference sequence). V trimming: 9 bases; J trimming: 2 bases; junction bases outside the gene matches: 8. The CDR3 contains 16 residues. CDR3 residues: CATSQGTSGNTDTQYF. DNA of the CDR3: TGTGCCACATCCCAAGGGACTAGCGGGAACACAGATACGCAGTATTTT.

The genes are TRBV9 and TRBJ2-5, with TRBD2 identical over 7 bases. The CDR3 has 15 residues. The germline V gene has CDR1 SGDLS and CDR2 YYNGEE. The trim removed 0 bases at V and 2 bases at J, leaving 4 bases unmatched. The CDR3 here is CASSVAQRGQETQYF. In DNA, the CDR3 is TGTGCCAGCAGCGTAGCGCAGCGGGGACAAGAGACCCAGTACTTC.

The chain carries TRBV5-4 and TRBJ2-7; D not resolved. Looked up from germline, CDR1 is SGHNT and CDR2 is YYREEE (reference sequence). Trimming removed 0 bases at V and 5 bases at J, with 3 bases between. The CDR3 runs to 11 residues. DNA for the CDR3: TGTGCCAGCAGCTTGGGCCACGAGCAGTACTTC. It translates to CASSLGHEQYF.

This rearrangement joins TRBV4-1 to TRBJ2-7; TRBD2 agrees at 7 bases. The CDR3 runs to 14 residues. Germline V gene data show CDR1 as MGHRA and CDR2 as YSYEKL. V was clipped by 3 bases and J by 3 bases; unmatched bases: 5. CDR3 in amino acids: CASSHSASGYEQYF. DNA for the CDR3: TGCGCCAGCAGCCATTCGGCTAGCGGCTACGAGCAGTACTTC.

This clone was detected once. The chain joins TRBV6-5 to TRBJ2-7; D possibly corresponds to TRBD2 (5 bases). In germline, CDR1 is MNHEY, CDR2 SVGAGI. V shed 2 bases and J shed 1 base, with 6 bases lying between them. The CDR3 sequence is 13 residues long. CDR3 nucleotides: TGTGCCAGCAGTTACGAGGGTTCCTACGAGCAGTACTTC. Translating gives CASSYEGSYEQYF.

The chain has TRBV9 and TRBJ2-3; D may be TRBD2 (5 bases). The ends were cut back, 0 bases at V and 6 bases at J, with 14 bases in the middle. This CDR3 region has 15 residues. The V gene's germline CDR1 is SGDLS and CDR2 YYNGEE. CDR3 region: CASSVGGLAGDTQYF. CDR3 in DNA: TGTGCCAGCAGCGTAGGAGGGCTAGCCGGGGATACGCAGTATTTT.

The CDR3, as DNA: TGTGCCAGCAGCACCACGACAGGGGGCGGCACTGAAGCTTTCTTT. Its translation is CASSTTTGGGTEAFF. The chain uses TRBV9 and TRBJ1-1, with 10 bases matching TRBD1. Germline values: CDR1 SGDLS, CDR2 YYNGEE. The CDR3 contains 15 residues. The J segment lost 4 bases and the V segment lost 4 bases, leaving 7 bases of the junction unmatched. Full variable domain (rest looked up from reference TRBV9 and TRBJ1-1): DSGVTQTPKHLITATGQRVTLRCSPRSGDLSVYWYQQSLDQGLQFLIQYYNGEERAKGNILERFSAQQFPDLHSELNLSSLELGDSALYFCASSTTTGGGTEAFFGQGTRLTVV.

The DNA of the CDR3 is TGTGCCAGCACCGAGGGGTATGGCTACACCTTC. This codes for CASTEGYGYTF. V gene TRBV6-6 combines with J gene TRBJ1-2; a weak D match, TRBD1 (5 bases). The CDR3 runs to 11 residues. The germline gives CDR1 MNHNY, CDR2 SVGAGI (reference sequence). With 7 bases removed from V and 5 bases from J, the gap between germline ends came to 8 bases.

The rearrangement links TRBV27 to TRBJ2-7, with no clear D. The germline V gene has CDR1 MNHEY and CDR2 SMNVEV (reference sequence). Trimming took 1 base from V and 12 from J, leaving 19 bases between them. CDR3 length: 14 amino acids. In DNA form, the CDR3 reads TGTGCCAGCAGTTTATATTTGAATGGCGAACCGTGGTACTTC. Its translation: CASSLYLNGEPWYF.

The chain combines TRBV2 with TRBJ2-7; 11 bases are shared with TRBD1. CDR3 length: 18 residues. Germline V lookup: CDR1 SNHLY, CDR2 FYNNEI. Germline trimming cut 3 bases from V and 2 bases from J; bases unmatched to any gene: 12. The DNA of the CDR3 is TGTGCCAGCAGTGACCCCCGGACAGGGGGCCCGACCGCCTACGAGCAGTACTTC. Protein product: CASSDPRTGGPTAYEQYF.

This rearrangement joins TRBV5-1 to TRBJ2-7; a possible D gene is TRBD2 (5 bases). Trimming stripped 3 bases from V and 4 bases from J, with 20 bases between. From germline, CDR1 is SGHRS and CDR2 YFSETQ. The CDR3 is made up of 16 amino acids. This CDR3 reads CASSSPTWGRRYEQYF. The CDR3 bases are TGCGCCAGCAGCTCACCGACTTGGGGAAGGAGGTACGAGCAGTACTTC.

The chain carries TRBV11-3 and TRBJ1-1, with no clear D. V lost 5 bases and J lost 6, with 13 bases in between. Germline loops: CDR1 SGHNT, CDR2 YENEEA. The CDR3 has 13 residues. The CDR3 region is CASSPNSGSEAFF. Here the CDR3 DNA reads TGTGCCAGCAGCCCGAATAGCGGATCTGAAGCTTTCTTT.

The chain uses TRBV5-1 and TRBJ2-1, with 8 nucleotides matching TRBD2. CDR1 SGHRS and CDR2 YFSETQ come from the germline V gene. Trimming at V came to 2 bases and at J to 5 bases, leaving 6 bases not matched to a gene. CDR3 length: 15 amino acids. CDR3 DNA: TGCGCCAGCAGCTTCAGCGGGAGTGGAAACAATGAGCAGTTCTTC. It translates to CASSFSGSGNNEQFF.

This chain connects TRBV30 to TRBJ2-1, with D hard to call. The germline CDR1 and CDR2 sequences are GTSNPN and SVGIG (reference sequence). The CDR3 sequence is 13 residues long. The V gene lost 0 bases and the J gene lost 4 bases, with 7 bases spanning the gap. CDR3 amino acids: CAWSVNRYNEQFF. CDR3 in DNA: TGTGCCTGGAGTGTAAACAGATACAATGAGCAGTTCTTC.

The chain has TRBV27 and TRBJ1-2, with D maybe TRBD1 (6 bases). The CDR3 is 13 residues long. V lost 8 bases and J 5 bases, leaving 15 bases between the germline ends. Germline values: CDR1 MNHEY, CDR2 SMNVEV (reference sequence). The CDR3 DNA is TGTGCCAGCTCAAGACAGGATGATTATGGCTACACCTTC. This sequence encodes CASSRQDDYGYTF.

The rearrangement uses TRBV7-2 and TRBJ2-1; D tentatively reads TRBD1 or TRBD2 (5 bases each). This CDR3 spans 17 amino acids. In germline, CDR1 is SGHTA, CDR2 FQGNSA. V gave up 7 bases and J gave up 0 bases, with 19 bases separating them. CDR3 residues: CASTQWAGTSSYNEQFF. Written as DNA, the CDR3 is TGTGCCAGCACCCAATGGGCTGGGACGAGCTCCTACAATGAGCAGTTCTTC.